This T cell receptor beta chain was identified during a study of shared clonotypes between healthy human individuals (dated by TCRdb to 2019 to 2021). A note on the overall study: Two women and a few men aged 18 to 49 years were included in the cohort. For each donor, CD4 naive and CD4 memory were each run on three plates, CD8 naive on two plates, and CD8 memory on one plate. To increase sequencing depth and limit assay-specific biases, TCR repertoire library preparation and sequencing were carried out by different laboratories using diverse techniques. Leukapheresis yielded between about 0.94 and 9 billion PBMCs per donor. The study deeply sequenced blood TCR repertoires of five healthy adults to estimate repertoire size and the extent of clonotype sharing between individuals.

The CDR3 spans 13 residues, from the cysteine through the phenylalanine. CDR3 DNA is the only sequence kept; it has 39 bases, read in frame from the first base. From the germline V gene, CDR1 is SNHLY and CDR2 is FYNNEI. Cut back by 6 bases and 6 bases, the V and J ends lie 12 bases apart. TCR CDR3 regions were amplified from genomic DNA by multiplex PCR using the deep immunoSEQ assay. Extracted genomic DNA from each cell subset was distributed evenly across all wells of several immunoSEQ 96-well plates, and each plate was treated as a replicate. For sorted subsets, each replicate PCR was loaded with approximately 190 ng genomic DNA, equivalent to 32,000 or so T cell genomes. Purified libraries were quantified with a Qubit 3.0 fluorometer, sized on a Bioanalyzer 2100, and re-quantified with the KAPA Library Quantification kit. Every immunoSEQ 96-well plate was sequenced on a separate single-read 150-cycle Illumina NextSeq 550 flow cell. On the study's bioinformatics: Because the immunoSEQ output held only junctional sequences and lacked quality scores, the filtering could not match the filtering applied to full-length reads. To assign V/J genes and CDR3, sequences were annotated using PyIR, a Python wrapper for IgBLAST v1.9, with IMGT germline references. Any read was removed if the V/J assignment was weak (E-value above 1e-6), the CDR3 was missing, or the read contained stop codons, out-of-frame junctions, or ambiguous translated residues. V3J clonotypes were defined as sequences sharing the same inferred V gene, J gene, and CDR3 amino acid sequence. To compute the percentage overlap between repertoires, the number of shared unique clonotypes was divided by the size of the smaller repertoire. RTK rarefaction, the Chao1 estimator, and Recon v2.1 estimates of unobserved clonotypes were used to assess repertoire richness. Generation probabilities were computed with OLGA for all TCRbeta clonotypes obtained by the gDNA method from a handful of donors. TCRdb limited this immuneACCESS table to in-frame rearrangements with V and J called. A share of clones is missing; checked studies link under half to unresolved V genes, and the rest is unexplained. That table is the source of V, J and clone size, and D and trimming were worked out from the DNA. This sample lists roughly 2.5 million clones; roughly 92% were detected once. The ten largest account for about 0.13% of the sample.

The donors were healthy, HIV-negative adults who had no recently reported acute infections or vaccinations. Every donor was a Caucasian adult living in Nashville, Tennessee, USA. CD4+ T cells were enriched by magnetic negative selection, after which naive cells were positively selected on CD45RA and the negative fraction was taken as the memory subset. Blood was collected by leukapheresis, and PBMCs were isolated by Ficoll-Histopaque density gradient centrifugation and then cryopreserved in liquid nitrogen vapor phase. Analytical flow cytometry was used to check the purity and quantity of every magnetically sorted T cell population. Each sorted fraction had its genomic DNA isolated and then quantified by UV absorbance on a Nanodrop 2000c. In the case of this clone: There is no known antigen for this receptor. Qualities for individual bases were not recorded, and no much larger clone is one base off.

General study outcomes and caveats: Because the study included only a small number of donors, the genetic and exposure-history diversity represented was limited. Pairwise subsampling led to the expectation that sequencing depth would affect the degree of clonotype sharing among donors. Incomplete sequencing was indicated by rarefaction of sorted-subset datasets, despite the large sequencing depth. Compared with non-shared clonotypes, clonotypes shared by all four sorted-subset donors had higher generation probabilities. Naive subsets generally had larger estimated clonotype richness than memory subsets did. Approximately 4.8% of naive CD4, 3.5% of naive CD8, around 2.3% of memory CD4, and about 0.4% of memory CD8 clonotypes were shared across four donors. Sampling was restricted to blood, and TCR repertoires in tissues likely differ from the TCR repertoires found in blood.

This TCR was sampled from a man between 18 and 35 years old in good health. The sequencing input was naive CD4+ T cells sorted from blood. The label giving this sample's cell subset or site can be read as: CD45RA+ positively selected. The chain employs TRBV2 and TRBJ1-5, with a tentative D gene TRBD1 over 5 matching bases. This receptor carries the CDR3 CASRAVGLQPQHF. The DNA is as follows: TGTGCCAGCAGAGCCGTGGGACTTCAGCCCCAGCATTTT.